This is a list of T cell receptor beta chains from one sample in a study of CD4+ T cells in melanoma. Libraries were prepared by immunoSEQ multiplex PCR; TCRdb keeps only in-frame clonotypes and omits some of them. The sample yields 11,000 or so clones, nearly 70% seen once. Material for sequencing was cells from a culture (not recorded whether cultured in vitro). These receptors were taken from a human donor with melanoma. CDR3s include the opening cysteine and the closing phenylalanine or tryptophan. A D gene is named only where the DNA matches it firmly. Some rows mark clone size as missing; the rest say once, few, many or name a class of expanded clone.

j_call | d_call | clone_size | v_call | cdr3_aa | cdr3_nt
TRBJ2-7 | - | - | TRBV5-1 | CASSLLVGGQYEQYF | TGCGCCAGCAGCTTGTTGGTGGGGGGGCAGTACGAGCAGTACTTC
TRBJ2-3 | - | - | TRBV4-1 | CASSQESGQVELNTQYF | TGCGCCAGCAGCCAAGAGAGCGGGCAGGTCGAATTGAATACGCAGTATTTT
TRBJ2-5 | - | - | TRBV29-1 | CSVEKVAETQYF | TGCAGCGTTGAAAAAGTGGCCGAGACCCAGTACTTC
TRBJ1-4 | - | - | TRBV18 | CASSPDPARISTNEKLFF | TGTGCCAGCTCACCCGACCCAGCCCGGATATCAACTAATGAAAAACTGTTTTTT
TRBJ2-2 | TRBD2 | - | TRBV2 | CASIGLAGGRGGELFF | TGTGCCAGCATTGGACTAGCGGGGGGGCGCGGCGGGGAGCTGTTTTTT
TRBJ1-5 | - | - | TRBV19 | CASSIIAGTRNQPQHF | TGTGCCAGTAGTATAATAGCAGGGACCCGCAATCAGCCCCAGCATTTT
TRBJ2-3 | - | - | TRBV27 | CASSLSAATDTQYF | TGTGCCAGCAGTTTATCGGCGGCCACAGATACGCAGTATTTT
TRBJ1-4 | TRBD1 | - | TRBV4-2 | CASSLQGGDEKLFF | TGTGCCAGCAGCCTACAGGGGGGGGATGAAAAACTGTTTTTT
TRBJ2-2 | TRBD1 | - | TRBV5-1 | CASTGQGATNTGELFF | TGCGCCAGCACGGGACAGGGGGCGACGAACACCGGGGAGCTGTTTTTT
TRBJ2-2 | TRBD1 | medium-sized | TRBV18 | CASSPAGQGSTGELFF | TGTGCCAGCTCACCAGCGGGACAGGGCTCCACCGGGGAGCTGTTTTTT
TRBJ2-7 | - | - | TRBV19 | CASSTAAGGQNYEQYF | TGTGCCAGTAGTACCGCCGCGGGGGGACAGAACTACGAGCAGTACTTC
TRBJ1-1 | - | - | TRBV19 | CASTRRTGNTEAFF | TGTGCCAGTACCCGACGGACGGGGAACACTGAAGCTTTCTTT
TRBJ2-1 | - | - | TRBV2 | CASRGTGTEQFF | TGTGCCAGCAGGGGTACCGGGACAGAGCAGTTCTTC
TRBJ1-6 | - | - | TRBV5-6 | CASSRPQGFANPSPLHF | TGTGCCAGCAGCCGACCGCAGGGTTTCGCAAATCCTTCACCCCTCCACTTT
TRBJ1-1 | TRBD1 | - | TRBV5-1 | CASSPTGGMNTEAFF | TGCGCCAGCAGCCCAACAGGGGGGATGAACACTGAAGCTTTCTTT
TRBJ1-1 | - | few | TRBV2 | CASSVKEAFF | TGTGCCAGCAGTGTGAAAGAAGCTTTCTTT